The subject of this entry is one TCR beta chain. Its antigen has not been determined. The junction shows a germline mismatch at one end, possibly a read error. A constant-region primer and ProtoScript II reverse transcriptase were used to reverse-transcribe TCRbeta-specific cDNA from around 480 ng total RNA. TCRbeta libraries were built with three nested multiplex PCR rounds, a slightly modified ARM-PCR procedure. Each of the first two PCR rounds ran for roughly 9 cycles and used multiplex TRBV1-TRBV30 forward primers together with a Cbeta reverse primer. A final 25-cycle PCR with Deep VentR polymerase added sample barcodes and Illumina adapters. Before sequencing, amplicons of 200-500 bp were purified from gel using a QIAquick gel extraction kit. TCRbeta amplicons were sequenced on an Illumina HiSeq 2500 with 250-bp paired-end reads. The study's own analysis went as follows. To recover full CDR3 sequences, reads were quality-trimmed using Trimmomatic v0.33 and paired reads were then merged using FLASH v1.2.11. V, D and J germline segments were assigned to the rearranged TCRbeta sequences using MiGEC v1.2.1b. Clonotype statistics, along with Shannon-Wiener diversity indices, were calculated using VDJtools v1.0.0. Except for diversity analysis, only the 250 most abundant clonotypes of each sample were used in subsequent analyses to reduce sampling bias. TCRdb redid the processing of the public reads, applying fastp at Q25 and MiXCR, and retained in-frame beta chains. Rows with a matching CDR3 protein are joined into one entry that keeps the most common DNA and genes. These V and J calls originate from TCRdb's pipeline instead of the authors' own analysis. This sample comprises under 130,000 distinct CDR3 sequences, around 83% of them detected only once. 15% to 20% of the sample is taken by the ten largest.

This specimen belongs to a study of tumor-infiltrating lymphocytes in primary liver carcinoma (dated by TCRdb to about 2017). For the study in its entirety: Of the five patients (three men and two women, aged 30 to 69 years), four had hepatocellular carcinoma and one had combined HCC and intrahepatic cholangiocarcinoma. The five patients had tumors staged T1-T3 N0M0, with maximum diameters ranging from about 4 to 10 cm. Each sample produced roughly 3.5 to 8 million productive TCRbeta reads, and read depth showed no significant difference between tissue types. Across five regions of each liver tumor, along with adjacent normal tissue and blood, the study brought together TCRbeta repertoire sequencing, expression microarrays and whole-exome sequencing. A total of some 35 specimens from 5 patients underwent TCRbeta repertoire sequencing, comprising roughly 25 tumor regions, 5 adjacent noncancerous liver tissues and 5 peripheral blood samples. The 25 or so tumor region samples were profiled with Agilent mRNA microarrays so that TCRbeta repertoire diversity could be related to the local molecular phenotype. Repertoires from technical replicates were highly reproducible, with mean shared-clone rates roughly 0.9 and correlation coefficients above 0.98. Overall results and qualifications from the work: Only roughly 7-24% of top clones appeared in all five regions of a tumor, which suggests that tumor-infiltrating T cells are spatially heterogeneous. Only the TCR beta chain was sequenced, which likely underestimates true repertoire diversity because unpaired alpha chains were not captured. Repertoire overlap was higher between tumor regions (mean roughly 35%) than tumor-adjacent (around 17%) or tumor-blood (14%) pairs, consistent with antigen-driven expansion. Bulk unsorted samples precluded comparing CD4+ and CD8+ T cell repertoires. With just a few patients in the study, the authors point out that the findings should be validated in a larger study. The top 250 clones accounted for a significantly greater share of the repertoire in tumors than in blood (p = 0.039).

The CDR3 contains 15 residues, cysteine and phenylalanine counted. CDR3 DNA is the only sequence kept; it has 45 bases, read in frame from the first base. Looking up the germline V gene yields CDR1 MDHEN and CDR2 SYDVKM. Without any cell sorting, total RNA and DNA were extracted together from about 19-30 mg of bulk tissue using the AllPrep DNA/RNA mini kit. Surgical resection was performed in China between 2015 and early 2016 on about 5 patients with histopathologically diagnosed primary liver carcinoma. Patients had chronic HBV infection and were treatment-naive at sampling. Each tumor was sampled at five spatially separated regions: the superior, inferior, left-lateral and right-lateral poles and the tumor centre. Histology showed that every tumor sample contained more than 80% viable tumor cells. Fresh tumor and adjacent tissue pieces were bisected; one half was stored in RNAlater at -80°C, the other sent for histology.

The sequencing sample was made of liver tumor tissue from sampling region 3. In light of the paper, this sample's cell subset or site label describes: tumor region T3, left-lateral pole. This TCR was recovered from a man in his forties with primary liver carcinoma and hepatitis B virus infection. The chain couples TRBV28 to TRBJ2-7; confidence is insufficient to name the D gene. The CDR3 protein is CANSLHPQSSYEQYF. The DNA sequence is as follows: TGTGCCAACAGTTTACATCCGCAGAGCTCCTACGAGCAGTACTTC.